A selection of T cell receptor beta chains follows, all from one sample in a study of Tregs in tolerant kidney transplant recipients. The repertoire was sequenced with immunoSEQ multiplex PCR; TCRdb's copy has only in-frame clones and lacks some. The sample lists around 16,000 clones; 90% to 95% were seen once. Sequenced: CD8+ T cells from blood. Receptor source: a human donor in good health. Each CDR3 is given with its conserved first and last residue. A D gene is named only where the DNA matches it firmly. Clone size is given for some rows only: seen once, a few or many times, or a class if the clone is expanded.

V gene: TRBV4-3; clone size: -; D gene: -; J gene: TRBJ2-7; CDR3 DNA: TGCGCCAGCAGCCAAGGTCGCCAGGGTGAGCCCCACTACGAGCAGTACTTC; CDR3 protein: CASSQGRQGEPHYEQYF
V gene: TRBV6-5; clone size: -; D gene: -; J gene: TRBJ1-5; CDR3 DNA: TGTGCCAGCAGTAACTCCCGGGGGCAGCCCCAGCATTTT; CDR3 protein: CASSNSRGQPQHF
V gene: TRBV6-4; clone size: -; D gene: -; J gene: TRBJ1-2; CDR3 DNA: TGTGCCAGCAGTGACTCCGCCGGGACCCCCTATGATGGCTACACCTTC; CDR3 protein: CASSDSAGTPYDGYTF
V gene: TRBV5-4; clone size: -; D gene: TRBD1; J gene: TRBJ2-7; CDR3 DNA: TGTGCCAGCAGCATCCGGGACAGGGGCATGGAAGAGCAGTACTTC; CDR3 protein: CASSIRDRGMEEQYF
V gene: TRBV11-2; clone size: -; D gene: TRBD2; J gene: TRBJ2-5; CDR3 DNA: TGTGCCAGCAGCGTAGCGGGGGGGCGCCCAGAGACCCAGTACTTC; CDR3 protein: CASSVAGGRPETQYF
V gene: TRBV9; clone size: -; D gene: -; J gene: TRBJ2-3; CDR3 DNA: TGTGCCAGCGGACCGGGGGCAGCGGGCGTCACAGATACGCAGTATTTT; CDR3 protein: CASGPGAAGVTDTQYF
V gene: TRBV6-1; clone size: -; D gene: -; J gene: TRBJ1-1; CDR3 DNA: TGTGCCAGCAGCCTTAGAGGGGGAAACACTGAAGCTTTCTTT; CDR3 protein: CASSLRGGNTEAFF
V gene: TRBV9; clone size: -; D gene: TRBD2; J gene: TRBJ2-1; CDR3 DNA: TGTGCCAGCAGCGTAGTTCCGACTAGCGGAGTTCTCTCCTACAATGAGCAGTTCTTC; CDR3 protein: CASSVVPTSGVLSYNEQFF
V gene: TRBV5-4; clone size: -; D gene: -; J gene: TRBJ2-5; CDR3 DNA: TGTGCCAGCAGCTTGCTCGGACAGTTATTTCAGAGACAAGAGACCCAGTACTTC; CDR3 protein: CASSLLGQLFQRQETQYF
V gene: TRBV18; clone size: once; D gene: TRBD2; J gene: TRBJ2-7; CDR3 DNA: TGTGCCAGCTCACCGATTCTTTTGGGGTGGCGGGAGACCTACGAGCAGTACTTC; CDR3 protein: CASSPILLGWRETYEQYF
V gene: TRBV19; clone size: -; D gene: TRBD1; J gene: TRBJ1-4; CDR3 DNA: TGTGCCAGTAGTATTTGGGGACAGCCGAATGAAAAACTGTTTTTT; CDR3 protein: CASSIWGQPNEKLFF
V gene: TRBV19; clone size: -; D gene: -; J gene: TRBJ1-5; CDR3 DNA: TGTGCCAGTAGATACTTCGATCAGCCCCAGCATTTT; CDR3 protein: CASRYFDQPQHF
V gene: TRBV27; clone size: -; D gene: TRBD1; J gene: TRBJ1-5; CDR3 DNA: TGTGCCAGCAGTCCGGTGACAGGGCAGCAGCCCCAGCATTTT; CDR3 protein: CASSPVTGQQPQHF
V gene: TRBV7-9; clone size: once; D gene: -; J gene: TRBJ1-1; CDR3 DNA: TGTGCCAGCAGCTTCACACGAGGAGAAGCTTTCTTT; CDR3 protein: CASSFTRGEAFF
V gene: TRBV2; clone size: -; D gene: TRBD2; J gene: TRBJ2-5; CDR3 DNA: TGTGCCAGCAGAATACTAGCGGGAGGGCCGTACCAAGAGACCCAGTACTTC; CDR3 protein: CASRILAGGPYQETQYF
V gene: TRBV4-1; clone size: -; D gene: -; J gene: TRBJ2-7; CDR3 DNA: TGCGCCAGCAGCCCCACAGGGCCCGGCTCCTACGAGCAGTACTTC; CDR3 protein: CASSPTGPGSYEQYF
V gene: TRBV7-9; clone size: -; D gene: TRBD1; J gene: TRBJ1-4; CDR3 DNA: TGTGCCAGCAGCATTAGGGACAGGAGTAATGAAAAACTGTTTTTT; CDR3 protein: CASSIRDRSNEKLFF
V gene: TRBV7-9; clone size: -; D gene: -; J gene: TRBJ1-1; CDR3 DNA: TGTGCCAGCAGCTTAAGCTTTACGGGACCGAACACTGAAGCTTTCTTT; CDR3 protein: CASSLSFTGPNTEAFF
V gene: TRBV14; clone size: -; D gene: TRBD2; J gene: TRBJ2-1; CDR3 DNA: TGTGCCAGCAGCCAAGAACTAGCGGGAGGGGATGAGCAGTTCTTC; CDR3 protein: CASSQELAGGDEQFF
V gene: TRBV2; clone size: -; D gene: -; J gene: TRBJ2-1; CDR3 DNA: TGTGCCAGGTTGGGCCTCTCCAATGAGCAGTTCTTC; CDR3 protein: CARLGLSNEQFF
V gene: TRBV5-6; clone size: -; D gene: -; J gene: TRBJ1-5; CDR3 DNA: TGTGCCAGCACACTTGCGTCAGCCCTCAATCAGCCCCAGCATTTT; CDR3 protein: CASTLASALNQPQHF
V gene: TRBV7-9; clone size: -; D gene: -; J gene: TRBJ2-4; CDR3 DNA: TGTGCCAGCAGCCCCAATAGTGGGAACATTCAGTACTTC; CDR3 protein: CASSPNSGNIQYF
V gene: TRBV11-2; clone size: -; D gene: TRBD2; J gene: TRBJ2-1; CDR3 DNA: TGTGCCAGCAGCTTAGTCAGCGGGAGTGCAGATGAGCAGTTCTTC; CDR3 protein: CASSLVSGSADEQFF
V gene: TRBV14; clone size: -; D gene: -; J gene: TRBJ2-7; CDR3 DNA: TGTGCCAGCAGCCAAGCCCCGATCTACGAGCAGTACTTC; CDR3 protein: CASSQAPIYEQYF
V gene: TRBV21-1; clone size: -; D gene: -; J gene: TRBJ1-5; CDR3 DNA: TGTGCCAGCAGCAAACCTCCGAGGGATGACTCGTACAATCAGCCCCAGCATTTT; CDR3 protein: CASSKPPRDDSYNQPQHF
V gene: TRBV11-3; clone size: -; D gene: -; J gene: TRBJ2-3; CDR3 DNA: TGTGCCAGCAGCTTCCCAGGGAGCCCAGATACGCAGTATTTT; CDR3 protein: CASSFPGSPDTQYF
V gene: TRBV4-3; clone size: -; D gene: -; J gene: TRBJ1-2; CDR3 DNA: TGCGCCAGCAGCCAAGAGATGGGGACCCTTTATGGCTACACCTTC; CDR3 protein: CASSQEMGTLYGYTF
V gene: TRBV11-3; clone size: -; D gene: TRBD2; J gene: TRBJ2-7; CDR3 DNA: TGTGCCAGCAGCATAGAAGCGGGGGGCTTCTACGAGCAGTACTTC; CDR3 protein: CASSIEAGGFYEQYF
V gene: TRBV21-1; clone size: -; D gene: -; J gene: TRBJ2-5; CDR3 DNA: TGTGCCAGCAGCAAAATGGGTACCCAGTACTTC; CDR3 protein: CASSKMGTQYF
V gene: TRBV7-9; clone size: once; D gene: -; J gene: TRBJ2-7; CDR3 DNA: TGTGCCAGCAGCTCTGCCCAGGAGAGGACCTACGAGCAGTACTTC; CDR3 protein: CASSSAQERTYEQYF
V gene: TRBV7-3; clone size: -; D gene: -; J gene: TRBJ2-7; CDR3 DNA: TGTGCCAGCAGCTTATCGCACGGAGAGGGGCAGTACTTC; CDR3 protein: CASSLSHGEGQYF
V gene: TRBV21-1; clone size: few; D gene: -; J gene: TRBJ2-7; CDR3 DNA: TGTGCCAGCAGCAGACCGGGACAGCGATGCTACGAGCAGTACTTC; CDR3 protein: CASSRPGQRCYEQYF
V gene: TRBV4-3; clone size: -; D gene: TRBD2; J gene: TRBJ2-1; CDR3 DNA: TGCGCCAGCAGCCACGACCGGGCGGGAGGCTCCTACAATGAGCAGTTCTTC; CDR3 protein: CASSHDRAGGSYNEQFF
V gene: TRBV5-1; clone size: few; D gene: -; J gene: TRBJ2-7; CDR3 DNA: TGCGCCAGCAATCTTGCTCCGTTTTACGAGCAGTACTTC; CDR3 protein: CASNLAPFYEQYF
V gene: TRBV29-1; clone size: -; D gene: -; J gene: TRBJ2-2; CDR3 DNA: TGCAGCGTTGAAGTGGGCGGGCGCACCGGGGAGCTGTTTTTT; CDR3 protein: CSVEVGGRTGELFF
V gene: TRBV7-2; clone size: -; D gene: -; J gene: TRBJ1-2; CDR3 DNA: TGTGCCAGCAGCTTAGCCCGCGCCCTATATGGCTACACCTTC; CDR3 protein: CASSLARALYGYTF
V gene: TRBV19; clone size: -; D gene: -; J gene: TRBJ2-7; CDR3 DNA: TGTGCCAGTAGTATTGAAGGCTACGAGCAGTACTTC; CDR3 protein: CASSIEGYEQYF
V gene: TRBV4-1; clone size: once; D gene: -; J gene: TRBJ1-1; CDR3 DNA: TGCGCCAGCAACCCTCAAAGGGGGGAGAACACTGAAGCTTTCTTT; CDR3 protein: CASNPQRGENTEAFF
V gene: TRBV6-5; clone size: -; D gene: -; J gene: TRBJ2-7; CDR3 DNA: TGTGCCAGCAGGATTGGCTACGAGCAGTACTTC; CDR3 protein: CASRIGYEQYF
V gene: TRBV27; clone size: few; D gene: -; J gene: TRBJ2-3; CDR3 DNA: TGTGCCAGCAGTAACGATGAGAATACGCAGTATTTT; CDR3 protein: CASSNDENTQYF
V gene: TRBV19; clone size: -; D gene: -; J gene: TRBJ2-7; CDR3 DNA: TGTGCCAGTAGTATCGGAGTAGCGACAAACGAGCAGTACTTC; CDR3 protein: CASSIGVATNEQYF
V gene: TRBV15; clone size: -; D gene: -; J gene: TRBJ2-7; CDR3 DNA: TGTGCCACCAGCAGCCACCCTTCGAGCGAGCAGTACTTC; CDR3 protein: CATSSHPSSEQYF